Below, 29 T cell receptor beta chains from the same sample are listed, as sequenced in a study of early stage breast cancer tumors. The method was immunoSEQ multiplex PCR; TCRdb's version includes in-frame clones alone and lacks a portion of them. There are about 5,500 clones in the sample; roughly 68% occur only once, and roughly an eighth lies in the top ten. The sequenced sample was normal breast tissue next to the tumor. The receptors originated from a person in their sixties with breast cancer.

The DNA of the CDR3 is TGTGCCATCAGTGAGTTACGGGACAGGGAGCTGTTTTTT. Translated, it gives CAISELRDRELFF. The chain couples TRBV10-3 to TRBJ2-2; TRBD1 might be the D (6 bases). Germline V gene lookup returns CDR1 ENHRY and CDR2 SYGVKD. This CDR3 has 13 amino acids. V was trimmed by 1 base and J by 9 bases, leaving 9 bases between them.

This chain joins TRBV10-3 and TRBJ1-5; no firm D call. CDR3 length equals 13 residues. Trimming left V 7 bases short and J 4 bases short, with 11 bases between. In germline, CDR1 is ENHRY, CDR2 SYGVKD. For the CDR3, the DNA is TGTGCCATCAAATCGAGTATAAATCAGCCCCAGCATTTT. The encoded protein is CAIKSSINQPQHF.

The DNA of the CDR3 is TGTGCCAGCAGCTTAGATCGAAGGACGGCCTCCTATAATTCACCCCTCCACTTT. Protein product: CASSLDRRTASYNSPLHF. The chain has TRBV11-2 and TRBJ1-6; no definite D call. Germline values: CDR1 SGHAT, CDR2 FQNNGV. The CDR3 sequence is 18 residues long. The V gene lost 0 bases and the J gene lost 0 bases, with 12 bases spanning the gap.

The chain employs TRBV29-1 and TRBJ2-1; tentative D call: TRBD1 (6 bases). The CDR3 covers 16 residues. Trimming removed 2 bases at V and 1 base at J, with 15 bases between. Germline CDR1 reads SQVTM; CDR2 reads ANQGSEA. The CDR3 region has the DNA TGCAGCGTTGAACCCCCCGACAGGACTTCCTACAATGAGCAGTTCTTC. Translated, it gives CSVEPPDRTSYNEQFF.

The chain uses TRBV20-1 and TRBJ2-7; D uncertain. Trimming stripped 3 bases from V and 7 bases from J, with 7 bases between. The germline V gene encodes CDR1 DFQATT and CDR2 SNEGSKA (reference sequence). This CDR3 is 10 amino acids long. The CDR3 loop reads CSARLSEQYF. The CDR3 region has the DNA TGCAGTGCTAGGCTGTCGGAGCAGTACTTC.

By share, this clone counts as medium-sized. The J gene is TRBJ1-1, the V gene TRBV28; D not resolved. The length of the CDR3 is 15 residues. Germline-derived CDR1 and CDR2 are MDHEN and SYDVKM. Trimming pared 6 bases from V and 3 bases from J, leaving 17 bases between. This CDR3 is CASSAPLTRDTEAFF. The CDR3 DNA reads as TGTGCCAGCAGCGCCCCCCTTACGAGGGACACTGAAGCTTTCTTT.

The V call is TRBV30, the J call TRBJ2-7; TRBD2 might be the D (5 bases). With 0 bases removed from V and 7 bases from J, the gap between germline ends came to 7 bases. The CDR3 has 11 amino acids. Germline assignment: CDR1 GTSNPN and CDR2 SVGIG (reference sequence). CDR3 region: CAWSVSGEQYF. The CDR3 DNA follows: TGTGCCTGGAGTGTCTCGGGGGAGCAGTACTTC.

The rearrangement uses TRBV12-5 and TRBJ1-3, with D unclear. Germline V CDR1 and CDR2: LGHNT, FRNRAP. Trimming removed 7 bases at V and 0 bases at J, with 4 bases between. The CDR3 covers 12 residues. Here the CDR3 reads CASAGSGNTIYF. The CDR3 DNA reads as TGTGCTAGTGCAGGCTCTGGAAACACCATATATTTT. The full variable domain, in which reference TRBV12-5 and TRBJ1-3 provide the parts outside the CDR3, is DARVTQTPRHKVTEMGQEVTMRCQPILGHNTVFWYRQTMMQGLELLAYFRNRAPLDDSGMPKDRFSAEMPDATLATLKIQPSEPRDSAVYFCASAGSGNTIYFGEGSWLTVV.

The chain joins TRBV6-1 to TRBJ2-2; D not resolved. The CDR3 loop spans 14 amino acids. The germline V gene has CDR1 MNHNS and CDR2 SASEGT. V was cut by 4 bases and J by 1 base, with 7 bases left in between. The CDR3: CASSGRRNTGELFF. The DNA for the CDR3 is TGTGCCAGCAGTGGTAGGAGGAACACCGGGGAGCTGTTTTTT.

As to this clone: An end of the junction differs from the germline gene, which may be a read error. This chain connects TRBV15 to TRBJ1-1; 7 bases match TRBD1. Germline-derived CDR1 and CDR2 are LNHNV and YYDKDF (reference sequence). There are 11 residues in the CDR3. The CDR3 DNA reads TGTGCCACCAGCAGAGTCCCCGGGACAGACTTT. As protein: CATSRVPGTDF.

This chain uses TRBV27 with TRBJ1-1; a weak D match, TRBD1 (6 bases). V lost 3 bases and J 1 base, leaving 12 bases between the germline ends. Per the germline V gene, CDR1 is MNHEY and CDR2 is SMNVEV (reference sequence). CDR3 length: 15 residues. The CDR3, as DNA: TGTGCCAGCAGTTTTTGGGGGCGGAGGAACACTGAAGCTTTCTTT. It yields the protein CASSFWGRRNTEAFF.

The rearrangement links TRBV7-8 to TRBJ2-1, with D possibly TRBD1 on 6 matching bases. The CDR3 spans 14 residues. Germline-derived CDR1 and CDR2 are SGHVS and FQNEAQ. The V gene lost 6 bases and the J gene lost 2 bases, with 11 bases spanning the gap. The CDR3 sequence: CASRGTLTYNEQFF. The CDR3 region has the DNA TGTGCCAGCAGAGGGACACTGACCTACAATGAGCAGTTCTTC.

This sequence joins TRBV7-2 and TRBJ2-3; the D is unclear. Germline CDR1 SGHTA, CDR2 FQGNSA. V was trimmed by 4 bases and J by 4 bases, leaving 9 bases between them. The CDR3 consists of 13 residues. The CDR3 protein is CASSSSPADTQYF. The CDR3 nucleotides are TGTGCCAGCAGCTCCTCTCCGGCAGATACGCAGTATTTT.

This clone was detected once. CDR3 coding DNA: TGTGCCAGTAGTATAGAGGTCCAGGGTCTCTATGGCTACACCTTC. It codes for CASSIEVQGLYGYTF. The chain combines TRBV19 with TRBJ1-2; tentative D call: TRBD1 (5 bases). The CDR3 loop spans 15 amino acids. Germline V CDR1 and CDR2: LNHDA, SQIVND (reference sequence). With 0 bases removed from V and 4 bases from J, the gap between germline ends came to 12 bases.

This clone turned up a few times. CDR3 nucleotide sequence: TGTGCCAGCAGTGAAGTCCGGGCACCGGAGCAGTACTTC. Its protein product is CASSEVRAPEQYF. This chain links TRBV2 with TRBJ2-7; D unresolved. The CDR3 consists of 13 residues. Germline-derived CDR1 and CDR2 are SNHLY and FYNNEI. V lost 1 base, J lost 7 bases, and 11 bases lay in between.

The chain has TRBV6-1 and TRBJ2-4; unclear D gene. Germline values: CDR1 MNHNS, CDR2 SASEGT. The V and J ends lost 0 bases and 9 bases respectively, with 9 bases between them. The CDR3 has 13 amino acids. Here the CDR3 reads CASSEAFWGIQYF. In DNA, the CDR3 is TGTGCCAGCAGTGAAGCGTTTTGGGGCATTCAGTACTTC.

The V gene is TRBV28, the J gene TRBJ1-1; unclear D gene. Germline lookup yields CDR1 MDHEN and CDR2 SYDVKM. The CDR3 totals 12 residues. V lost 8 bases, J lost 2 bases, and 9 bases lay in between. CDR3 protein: CASLRLNTEAFF. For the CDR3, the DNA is TGTGCCAGCTTGAGGCTTAACACTGAAGCTTTCTTT.

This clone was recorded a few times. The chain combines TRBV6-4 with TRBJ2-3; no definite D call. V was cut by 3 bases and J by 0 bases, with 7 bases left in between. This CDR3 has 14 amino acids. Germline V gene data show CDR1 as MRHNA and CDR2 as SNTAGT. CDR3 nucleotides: TGTGCCAGCAGTGAAGTCGGTAGCACAGATACGCAGTATTTT. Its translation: CASSEVGSTDTQYF.

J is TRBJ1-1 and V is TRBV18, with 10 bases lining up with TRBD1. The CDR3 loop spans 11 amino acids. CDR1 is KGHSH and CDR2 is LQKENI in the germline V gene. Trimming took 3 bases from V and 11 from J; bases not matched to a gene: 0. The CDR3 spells CASSPDRGAFF. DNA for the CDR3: TGTGCCAGCTCACCGGACAGGGGGGCTTTCTTT. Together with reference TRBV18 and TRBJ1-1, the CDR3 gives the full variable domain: NAGVMQNPRHLVRRRGQEARLRCSPMKGHSHVYWYRQLPEEGLKFMVYLQKENIIDESGMPKERFSAEFPKEGPSILRIQQVVRGDSAAYFCASSPDRGAFFGQGTRLTVV.

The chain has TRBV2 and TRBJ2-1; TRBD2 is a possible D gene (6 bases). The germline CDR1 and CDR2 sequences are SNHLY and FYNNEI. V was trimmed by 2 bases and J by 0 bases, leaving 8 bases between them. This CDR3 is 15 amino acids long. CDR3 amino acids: CASSEWTTSYNEQFF. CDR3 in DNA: TGTGCCAGCAGTGAATGGACTACCTCCTACAATGAGCAGTTCTTC.

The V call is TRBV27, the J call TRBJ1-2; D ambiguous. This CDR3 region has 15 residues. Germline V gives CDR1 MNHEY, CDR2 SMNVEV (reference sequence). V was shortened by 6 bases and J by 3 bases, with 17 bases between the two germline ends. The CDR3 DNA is TGTGCCAGCAGGGTTAAGCCGGGTTCTTACTATGGCTACACCTTC. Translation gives CASRVKPGSYYGYTF.

CDR3 sequence reads: CATRRDRGSQPQHF. The CDR3 DNA reads as TGTGCCACCAGGCGTGACAGGGGTAGTCAGCCCCAGCATTTT. J is TRBJ1-5 and V is TRBV15; 8 bases line up with TRBD1. This CDR3 has 14 residues. V shed 6 bases, J shed 6 bases, and the junction held 7 bases outside the gene matches. Germline CDR1 and CDR2: LNHNV and YYDKDF (reference sequence).

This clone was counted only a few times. CDR3 DNA: TGTGCCAGCGGCCCGACAGGCTATGGCTACACCTTC. Translation: CASGPTGYGYTF. The chain is built from TRBV19 and TRBJ1-2; tentatively, D is TRBD1 (6 bases). The germline V gene encodes CDR1 LNHDA and CDR2 SQIVND (reference sequence). V was trimmed by 9 bases and J by 4 bases, leaving 12 bases between them. The CDR3 has 12 residues. Looking up the rest from reference TRBV19 and TRBJ1-2 gives the full variable domain: DGGITQSPKYLFRKEGQNVTLSCEQNLNHDAMYWYRQDPGQGLRLIYYSQIVNDFQKGDIAEGYSVSREKKESFPLTVTSAQKNPTAFYLCASGPTGYGYTFGSGTRLTVV.

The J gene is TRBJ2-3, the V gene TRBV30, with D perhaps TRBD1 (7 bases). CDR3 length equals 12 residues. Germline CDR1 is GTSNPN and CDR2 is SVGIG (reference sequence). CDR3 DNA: TGTGGGAGGAGGGACAGTGCAGATACGCAGTATTTT. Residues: CGRRDSADTQYF.

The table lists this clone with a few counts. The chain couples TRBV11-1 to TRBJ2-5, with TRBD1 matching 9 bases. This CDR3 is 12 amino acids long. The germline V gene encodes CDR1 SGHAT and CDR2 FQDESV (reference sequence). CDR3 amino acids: CASTGGIETQYF. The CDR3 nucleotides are TGTGCTTCGACAGGGGGTATAGAGACCCAGTACTTC.

CDR3 region: CASRGVSEAFF. CDR3 DNA: TGTGCCAGCAGGGGGGTCTCTGAAGCTTTCTTT. The chain links TRBV2 to TRBJ1-1, with D perhaps TRBD1 (5 bases). V dropped 6 bases and J dropped 6 bases, with 8 bases sitting between them. The CDR3 loop spans 11 amino acids. Germline CDR1 and CDR2: SNHLY and FYNNEI.

The CDR3 spells CASSLQQPDTQYF. CDR3 coding DNA: TGCGCCAGCAGCTTGCAGCAGCCAGATACGCAGTATTTT. This chain joins TRBV5-1 and TRBJ2-3; no clear D gene. The V and J ends lost 1 base and 4 bases respectively, with 7 bases between them. The CDR3 runs 13 residues. Per germline, CDR1 SGHRS and CDR2 YFSETQ.

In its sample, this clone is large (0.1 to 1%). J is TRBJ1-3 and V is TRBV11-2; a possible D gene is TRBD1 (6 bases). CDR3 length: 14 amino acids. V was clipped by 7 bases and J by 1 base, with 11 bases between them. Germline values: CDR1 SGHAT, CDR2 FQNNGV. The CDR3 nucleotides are TGTGCCAGCATCAAAGGGGGATCTGGAAACACCATATATTTT. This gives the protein CASIKGGSGNTIYF.

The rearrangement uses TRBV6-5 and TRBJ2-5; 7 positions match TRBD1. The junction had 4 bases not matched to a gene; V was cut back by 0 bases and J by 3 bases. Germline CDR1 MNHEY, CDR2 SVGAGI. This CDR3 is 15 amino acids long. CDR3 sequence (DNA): TGTGCCAGCAGTTACTCCTTCGACAGGGAAGAGACCCAGTACTTC. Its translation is CASSYSFDREETQYF.